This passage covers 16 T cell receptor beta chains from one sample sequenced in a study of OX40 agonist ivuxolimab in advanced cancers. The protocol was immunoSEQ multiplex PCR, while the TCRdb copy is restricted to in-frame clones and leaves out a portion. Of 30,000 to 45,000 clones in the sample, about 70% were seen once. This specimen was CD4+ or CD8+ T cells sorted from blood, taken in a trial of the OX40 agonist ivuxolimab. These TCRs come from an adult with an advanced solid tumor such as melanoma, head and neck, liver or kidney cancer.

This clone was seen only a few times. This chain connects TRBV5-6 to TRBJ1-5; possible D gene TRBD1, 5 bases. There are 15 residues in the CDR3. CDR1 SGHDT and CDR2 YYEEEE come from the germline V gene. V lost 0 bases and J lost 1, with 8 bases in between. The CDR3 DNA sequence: TGTGCCAGCAGCTTGGGACAGCTAAGCAATCAGCCCCAGCATTTT. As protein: CASSLGQLSNQPQHF.

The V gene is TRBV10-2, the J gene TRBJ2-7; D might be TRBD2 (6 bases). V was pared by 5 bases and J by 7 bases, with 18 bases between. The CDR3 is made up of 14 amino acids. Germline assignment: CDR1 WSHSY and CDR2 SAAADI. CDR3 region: CASSRTNGRMEQYF. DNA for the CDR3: TGCGCCAGCAGTCGGACTAATGGGCGCATGGAGCAGTACTTC.

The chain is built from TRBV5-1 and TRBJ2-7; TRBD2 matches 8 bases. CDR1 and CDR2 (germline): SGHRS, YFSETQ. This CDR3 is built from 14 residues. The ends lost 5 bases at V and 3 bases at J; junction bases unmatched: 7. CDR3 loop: CASRLSGGGYEQYF. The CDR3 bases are TGCGCCAGCAGACTAAGCGGGGGAGGCTACGAGCAGTACTTC.

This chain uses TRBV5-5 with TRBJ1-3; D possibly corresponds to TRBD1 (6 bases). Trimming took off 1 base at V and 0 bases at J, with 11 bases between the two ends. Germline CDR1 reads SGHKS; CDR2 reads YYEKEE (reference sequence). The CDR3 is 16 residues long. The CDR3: CASSLPGASSGNTIYF. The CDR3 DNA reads TGTGCCAGCAGCTTGCCAGGGGCCTCCTCTGGAAACACCATATATTTT.

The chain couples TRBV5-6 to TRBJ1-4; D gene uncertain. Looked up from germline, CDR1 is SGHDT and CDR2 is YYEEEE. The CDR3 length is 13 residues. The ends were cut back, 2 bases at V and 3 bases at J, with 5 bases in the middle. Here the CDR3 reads CASSLPSNEKLFF. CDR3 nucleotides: TGTGCCAGCAGCTTACCGTCTAATGAAAAACTGTTTTTT.

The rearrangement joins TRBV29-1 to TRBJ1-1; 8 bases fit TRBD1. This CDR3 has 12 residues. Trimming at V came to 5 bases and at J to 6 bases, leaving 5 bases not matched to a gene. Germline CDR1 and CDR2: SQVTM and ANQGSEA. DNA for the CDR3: TGCAGCGTTACACAGGGGGGCCCTGAAGCTTTCTTT. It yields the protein CSVTQGGPEAFF.

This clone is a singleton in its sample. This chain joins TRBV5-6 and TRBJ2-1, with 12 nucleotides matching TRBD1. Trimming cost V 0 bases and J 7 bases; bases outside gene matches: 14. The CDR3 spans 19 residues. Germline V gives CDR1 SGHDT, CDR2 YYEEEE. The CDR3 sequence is CASSLVVGSGTGGRNEQFF. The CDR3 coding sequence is TGTGCCAGCAGCTTGGTAGTGGGATCCGGGACAGGGGGCAGGAATGAGCAGTTCTTC.

CDR3 in amino acids: CASSQGQGARGYTF. Written as DNA, the CDR3 is TGCGCCAGCAGCCAAGGACAGGGGGCAAGGGGCTACACCTTC. V gene TRBV4-1 combines with J gene TRBJ1-2; TRBD1 matches 10 bases. In germline, CDR1 is MGHRA, CDR2 YSYEKL. The CDR3 contains 14 residues. V lost 1 base to trimming and J lost 8 bases; unmatched junction nucleotides: 4.

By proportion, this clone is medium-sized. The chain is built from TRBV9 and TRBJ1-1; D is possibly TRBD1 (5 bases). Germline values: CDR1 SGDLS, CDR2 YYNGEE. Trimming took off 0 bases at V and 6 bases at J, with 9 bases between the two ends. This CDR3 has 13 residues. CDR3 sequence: CASSVVQGAEAFF. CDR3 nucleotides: TGTGCCAGCAGCGTAGTTCAGGGAGCTGAAGCTTTCTTT.

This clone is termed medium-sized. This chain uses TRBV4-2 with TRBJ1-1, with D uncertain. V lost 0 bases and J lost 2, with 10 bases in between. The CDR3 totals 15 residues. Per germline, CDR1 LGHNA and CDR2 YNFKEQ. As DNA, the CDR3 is TGTGCCAGCAGCCAAGATCAGGACCCCAACACTGAAGCTTTCTTT. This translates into CASSQDQDPNTEAFF.

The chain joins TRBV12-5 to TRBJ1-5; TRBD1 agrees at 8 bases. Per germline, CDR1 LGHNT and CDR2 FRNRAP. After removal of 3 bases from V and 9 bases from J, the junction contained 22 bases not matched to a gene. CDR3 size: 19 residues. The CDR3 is CASGFYPTGEEGFKRPQHF. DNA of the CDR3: TGTGCTAGTGGTTTTTACCCGACAGGGGAAGAGGGTTTTAAGAGGCCCCAGCATTTT.

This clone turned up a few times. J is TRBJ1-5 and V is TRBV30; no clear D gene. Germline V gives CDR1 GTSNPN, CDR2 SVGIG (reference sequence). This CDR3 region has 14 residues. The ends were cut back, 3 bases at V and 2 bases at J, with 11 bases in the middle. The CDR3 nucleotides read TGTGCCTGGAGCGGGAGAAGTGGCAATCAGCCCCAGCATTTT. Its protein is CAWSGRSGNQPQHF.

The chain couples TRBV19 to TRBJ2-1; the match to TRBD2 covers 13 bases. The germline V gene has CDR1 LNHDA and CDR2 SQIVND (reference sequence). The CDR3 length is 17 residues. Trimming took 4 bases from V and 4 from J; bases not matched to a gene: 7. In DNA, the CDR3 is TGTGCCAGTAGTACTATCGGGACTAGCGGGGAGTACAATGAGCAGTTCTTC. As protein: CASSTIGTSGEYNEQFF. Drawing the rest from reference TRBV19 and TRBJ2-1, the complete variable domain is DGGITQSPKYLFRKEGQNVTLSCEQNLNHDAMYWYRQDPGQGLRLIYYSQIVNDFQKGDIAEGYSVSREKKESFPLTVTSAQKNPTAFYLCASSTIGTSGEYNEQFFGPGTRLTVL.

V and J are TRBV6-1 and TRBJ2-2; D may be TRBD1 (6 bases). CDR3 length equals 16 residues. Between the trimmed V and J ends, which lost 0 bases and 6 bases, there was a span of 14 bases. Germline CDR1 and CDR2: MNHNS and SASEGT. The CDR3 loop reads CASSEAARRGSGELFF. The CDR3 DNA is TGTGCCAGCAGTGAAGCCGCACGTAGGGGGTCCGGGGAGCTGTTTTTT.

DNA of the CDR3: TGTGCCAGCAGCTTACAAGTCATACCTGGAAACACCATATATTTT. Protein product: CASSLQVIPGNTIYF. J is TRBJ1-3 and V is TRBV7-2; D uncertain. V gave up 2 bases and J gave up 2 bases, with 10 bases separating them. The CDR3 sequence is 15 residues long. Germline loops: CDR1 SGHTA, CDR2 FQGNSA.

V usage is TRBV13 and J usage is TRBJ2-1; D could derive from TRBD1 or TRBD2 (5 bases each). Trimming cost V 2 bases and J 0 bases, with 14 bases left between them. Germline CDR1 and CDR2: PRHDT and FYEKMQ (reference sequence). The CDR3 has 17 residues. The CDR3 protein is CASSLFLGDHSYNEQFF. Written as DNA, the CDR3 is TGTGCCAGCAGCTTATTTTTGGGGGATCACTCCTACAATGAGCAGTTCTTC.